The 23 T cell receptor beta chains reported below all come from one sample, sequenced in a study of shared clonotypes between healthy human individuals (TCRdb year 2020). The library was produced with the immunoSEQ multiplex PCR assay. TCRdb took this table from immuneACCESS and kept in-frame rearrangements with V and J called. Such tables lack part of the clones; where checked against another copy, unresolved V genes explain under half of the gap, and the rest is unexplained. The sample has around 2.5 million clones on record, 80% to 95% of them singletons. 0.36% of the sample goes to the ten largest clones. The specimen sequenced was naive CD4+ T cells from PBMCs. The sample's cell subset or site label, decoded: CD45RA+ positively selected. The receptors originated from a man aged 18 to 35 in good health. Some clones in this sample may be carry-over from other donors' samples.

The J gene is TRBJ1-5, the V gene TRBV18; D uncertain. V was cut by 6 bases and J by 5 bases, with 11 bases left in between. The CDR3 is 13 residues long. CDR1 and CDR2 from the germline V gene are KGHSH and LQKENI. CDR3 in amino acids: CASSSGPDQPQHF. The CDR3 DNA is TGTGCCAGCTCCTCGGGCCCCGATCAGCCCCAGCATTTT.

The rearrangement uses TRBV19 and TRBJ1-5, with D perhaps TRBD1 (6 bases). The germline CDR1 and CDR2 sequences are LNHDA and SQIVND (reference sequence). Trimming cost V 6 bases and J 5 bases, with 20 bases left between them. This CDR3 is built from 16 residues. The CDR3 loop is CASSPQGRGEDQPQHF. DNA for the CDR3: TGTGCCAGTAGCCCACAGGGTCGTGGGGAGGATCAGCCCCAGCATTTT.

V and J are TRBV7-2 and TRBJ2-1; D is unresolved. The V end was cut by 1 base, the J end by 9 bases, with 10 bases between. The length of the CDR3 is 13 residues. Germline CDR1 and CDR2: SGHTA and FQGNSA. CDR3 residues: CASSLVSRGEQFF. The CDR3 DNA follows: TGTGCCAGCAGCTTAGTGTCTAGAGGTGAGCAGTTCTTC.

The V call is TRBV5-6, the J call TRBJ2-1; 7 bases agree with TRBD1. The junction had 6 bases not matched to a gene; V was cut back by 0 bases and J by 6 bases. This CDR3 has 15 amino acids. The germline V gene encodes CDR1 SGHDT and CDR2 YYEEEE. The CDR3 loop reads CASSLVAGGVNEQFF. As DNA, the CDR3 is TGTGCCAGCAGCTTGGTCGCAGGGGGTGTCAATGAGCAGTTCTTC.

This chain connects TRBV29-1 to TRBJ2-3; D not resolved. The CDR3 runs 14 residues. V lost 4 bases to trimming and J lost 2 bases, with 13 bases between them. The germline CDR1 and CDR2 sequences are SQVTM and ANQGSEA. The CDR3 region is CSVVSGQFTDTQYF. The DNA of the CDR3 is TGCAGCGTTGTGTCCGGGCAGTTCACAGATACGCAGTATTTT.

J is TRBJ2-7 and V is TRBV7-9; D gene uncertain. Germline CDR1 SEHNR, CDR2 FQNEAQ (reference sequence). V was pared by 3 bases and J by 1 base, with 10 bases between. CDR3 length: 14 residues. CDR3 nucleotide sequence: TGTGCCAGCAGCTTTACCGGTCCGTCCTACGAGCAGTACTTC. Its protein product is CASSFTGPSYEQYF.

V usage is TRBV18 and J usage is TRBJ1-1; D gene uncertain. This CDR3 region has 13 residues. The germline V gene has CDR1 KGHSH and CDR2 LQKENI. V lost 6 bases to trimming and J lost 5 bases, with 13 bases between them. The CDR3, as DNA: TGTGCCAGCTCCCCAGCCGAGAGGACTGAAGCTTTCTTT. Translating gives CASSPAERTEAFF.

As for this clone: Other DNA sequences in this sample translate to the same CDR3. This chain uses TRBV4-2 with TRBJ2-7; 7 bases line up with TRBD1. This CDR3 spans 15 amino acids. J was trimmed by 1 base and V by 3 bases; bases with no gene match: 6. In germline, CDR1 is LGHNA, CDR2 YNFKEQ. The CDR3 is CASSQEDRPSYEQYF. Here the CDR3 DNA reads TGTGCCAGCAGCCAGGAGGACAGGCCGTCCTACGAGCAGTACTTC.

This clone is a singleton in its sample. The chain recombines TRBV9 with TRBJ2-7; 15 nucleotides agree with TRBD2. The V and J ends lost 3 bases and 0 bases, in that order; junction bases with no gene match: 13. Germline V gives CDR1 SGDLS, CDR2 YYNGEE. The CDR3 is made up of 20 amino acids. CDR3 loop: CASSAGRRTSGRESSYEQYF. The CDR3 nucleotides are TGTGCCAGCAGCGCCGGCCGGCGGACTAGCGGGAGGGAGTCCTCCTACGAGCAGTACTTC.

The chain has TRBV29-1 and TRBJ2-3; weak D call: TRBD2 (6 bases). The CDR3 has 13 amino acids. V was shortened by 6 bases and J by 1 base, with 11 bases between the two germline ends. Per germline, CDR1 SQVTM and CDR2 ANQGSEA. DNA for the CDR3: TGCAGCGTGCATGGAGGGGGCACAGATACGCAGTATTTT. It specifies CSVHGGGTDTQYF.

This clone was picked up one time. The CDR3, as DNA: TGTGCCAGCAGCGAACACACAGATACGCAGTATTTT. It encodes CASSEHTDTQYF. This chain uses TRBV9 with TRBJ2-3; D call uncertain. The CDR3 spans 12 residues. V lost 3 bases, J lost 2 bases, and 4 bases lay in between. Germline loops: CDR1 SGDLS, CDR2 YYNGEE.

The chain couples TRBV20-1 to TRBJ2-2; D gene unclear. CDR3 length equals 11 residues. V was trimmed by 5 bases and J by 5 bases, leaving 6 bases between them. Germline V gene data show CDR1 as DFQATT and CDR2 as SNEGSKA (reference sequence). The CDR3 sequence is CSASKTGELFF. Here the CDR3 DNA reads TGCAGTGCTTCCAAGACCGGGGAGCTGTTTTTT.

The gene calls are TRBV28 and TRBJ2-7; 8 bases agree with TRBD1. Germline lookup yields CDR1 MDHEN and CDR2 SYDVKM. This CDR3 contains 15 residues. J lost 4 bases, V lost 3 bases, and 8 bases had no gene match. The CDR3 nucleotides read TGTGCCAGCAGTTTCGCGGGACAGGTCCTATACGAGCAGTACTTC. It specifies CASSFAGQVLYEQYF. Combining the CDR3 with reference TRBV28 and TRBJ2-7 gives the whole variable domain DVKVTQSSRYLVKRTGEKVFLECVQDMDHENMFWYRQDPGLGLRLIYFSYDVKMKEKGDIPEGYSVSREKKERFSLILESASTNQTSMYLCASSFAGQVLYEQYFGPGTRLTVT.

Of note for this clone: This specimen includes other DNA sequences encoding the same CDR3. The CDR3 DNA sequence: TGTGCCAGCAGTCCCAGACAGGGGACTAATGAAAAACTGTTTTTT. This sequence encodes CASSPRQGTNEKLFF. This sequence joins TRBV2 and TRBJ1-4; 8 bases are shared with TRBD1. The CDR3 runs 15 residues. Unmatched junction bases numbered 4, after V lost 5 bases and J lost 2 bases. Germline V gene lookup returns CDR1 SNHLY and CDR2 FYNNEI.

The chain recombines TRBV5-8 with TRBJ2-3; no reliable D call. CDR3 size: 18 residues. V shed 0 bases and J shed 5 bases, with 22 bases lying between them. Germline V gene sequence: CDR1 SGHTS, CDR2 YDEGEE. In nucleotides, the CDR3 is TGTGCCAGCAGCTTGGGGGTAACTTTAGGCGGAGCCGGAGATACGCAGTATTTT. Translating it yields CASSLGVTLGGAGDTQYF.

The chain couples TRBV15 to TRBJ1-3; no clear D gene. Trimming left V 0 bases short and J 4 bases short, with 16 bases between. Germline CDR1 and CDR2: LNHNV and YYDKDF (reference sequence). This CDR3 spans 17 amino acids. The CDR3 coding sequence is TGTGCCACCAGCAGAGAAACACCTCGAGTCAGAGGAAACACCATATATTTT. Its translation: CATSRETPRVRGNTIYF.

This chain's CDR3 is CASSSSASTDTQYF. DNA of the CDR3: TGTGCCAGTAGTTCTAGCGCTAGCACAGATACGCAGTATTTT. V gene TRBV19 combines with J gene TRBJ2-3; TRBD2 is a possible D gene (6 bases). Per germline, CDR1 LNHDA and CDR2 SQIVND (reference sequence). CDR3 size: 14 residues. V lost 5 bases, J lost 0 bases, and 9 bases lay in between.

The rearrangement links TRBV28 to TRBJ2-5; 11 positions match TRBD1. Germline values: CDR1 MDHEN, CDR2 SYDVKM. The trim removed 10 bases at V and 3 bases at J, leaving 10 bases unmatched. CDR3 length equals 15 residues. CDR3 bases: TGTGCCATTAGAGCGGCGGGACAGGGGGAAGAGACCCAGTACTTC. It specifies CAIRAAGQGEETQYF.

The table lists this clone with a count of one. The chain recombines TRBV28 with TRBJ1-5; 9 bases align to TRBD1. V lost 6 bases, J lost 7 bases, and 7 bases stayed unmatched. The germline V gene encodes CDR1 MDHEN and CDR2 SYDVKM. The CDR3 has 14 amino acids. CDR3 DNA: TGTGCCAGCAGACGAACAGGGGGCTGGCAGCCCCAGCATTTT. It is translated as CASRRTGGWQPQHF.

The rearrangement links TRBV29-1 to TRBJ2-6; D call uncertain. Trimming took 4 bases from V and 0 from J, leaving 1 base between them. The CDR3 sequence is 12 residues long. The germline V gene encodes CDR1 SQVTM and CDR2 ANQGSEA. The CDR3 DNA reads TGCAGCGTTGGCTCTGGGGCCAACGTCCTGACTTTC. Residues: CSVGSGANVLTF.

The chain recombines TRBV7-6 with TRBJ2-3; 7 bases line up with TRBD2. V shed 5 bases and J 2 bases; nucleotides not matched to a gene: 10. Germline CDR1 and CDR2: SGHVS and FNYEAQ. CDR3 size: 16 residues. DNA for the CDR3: TGTGCCAGCAGCCCCCTAGCTAGCGGATCCACAGATACGCAGTATTTT. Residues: CASSPLASGSTDTQYF.

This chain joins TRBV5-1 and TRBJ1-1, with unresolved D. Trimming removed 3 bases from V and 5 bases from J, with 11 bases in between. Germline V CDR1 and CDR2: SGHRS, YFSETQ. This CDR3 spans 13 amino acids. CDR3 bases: TGCGCCAGCAGCTGGCTGGCGGCAACTGAAGCTTTCTTT. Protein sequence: CASSWLAATEAFF.

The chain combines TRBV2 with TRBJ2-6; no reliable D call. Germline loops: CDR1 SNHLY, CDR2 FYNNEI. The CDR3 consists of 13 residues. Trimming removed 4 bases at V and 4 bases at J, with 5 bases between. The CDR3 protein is CASSGQGANVLTF. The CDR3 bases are TGTGCCAGCAGTGGCCAAGGGGCCAACGTCCTGACTTTC.